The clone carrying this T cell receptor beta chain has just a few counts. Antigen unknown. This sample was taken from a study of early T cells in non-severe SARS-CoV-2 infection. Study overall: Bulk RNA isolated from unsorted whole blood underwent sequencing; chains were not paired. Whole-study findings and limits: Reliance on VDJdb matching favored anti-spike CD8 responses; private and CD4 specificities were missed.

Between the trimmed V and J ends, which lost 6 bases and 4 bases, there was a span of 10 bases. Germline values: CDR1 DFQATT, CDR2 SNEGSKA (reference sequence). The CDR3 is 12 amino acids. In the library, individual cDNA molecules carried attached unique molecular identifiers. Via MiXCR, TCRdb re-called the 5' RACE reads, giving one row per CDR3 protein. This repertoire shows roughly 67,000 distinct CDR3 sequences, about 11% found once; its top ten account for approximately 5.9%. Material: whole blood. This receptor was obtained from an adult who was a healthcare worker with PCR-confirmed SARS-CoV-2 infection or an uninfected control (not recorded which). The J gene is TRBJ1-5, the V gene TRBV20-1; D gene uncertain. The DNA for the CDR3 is TGCAGTGCCAGACGGGGAAATCAGCCCCAGCATTTT. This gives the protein CSARRGNQPQHF.